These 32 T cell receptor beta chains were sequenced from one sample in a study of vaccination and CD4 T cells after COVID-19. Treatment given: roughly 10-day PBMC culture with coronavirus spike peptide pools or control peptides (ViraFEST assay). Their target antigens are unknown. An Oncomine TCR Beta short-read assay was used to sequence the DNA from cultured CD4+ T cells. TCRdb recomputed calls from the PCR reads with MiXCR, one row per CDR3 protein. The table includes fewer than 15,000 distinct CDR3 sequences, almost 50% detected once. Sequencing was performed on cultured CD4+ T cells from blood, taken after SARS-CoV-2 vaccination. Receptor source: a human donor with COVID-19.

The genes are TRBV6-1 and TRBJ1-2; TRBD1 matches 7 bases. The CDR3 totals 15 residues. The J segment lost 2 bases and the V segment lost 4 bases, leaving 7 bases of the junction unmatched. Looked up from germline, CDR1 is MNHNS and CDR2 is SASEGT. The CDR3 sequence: CASSVPGQTNYGYTF. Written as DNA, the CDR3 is TGTGCCAGCAGTGTTCCGGGACAGACCAACTATGGCTACACCTTC.

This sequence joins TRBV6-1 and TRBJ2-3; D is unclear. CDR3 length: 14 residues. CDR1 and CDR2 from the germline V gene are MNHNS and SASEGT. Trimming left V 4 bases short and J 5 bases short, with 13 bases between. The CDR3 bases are TGTGCCAGCAGTGCAGGTGCACGCGGAGATACGCAGTATTTT. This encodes CASSAGARGDTQYF.

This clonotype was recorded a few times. The DNA of the CDR3 is TGTGCCAGCAGCTTACCCGAGACTAGCGGTGAGACCCAGTACTTC. The encoded protein is CASSLPETSGETQYF. J is TRBJ2-5 and V is TRBV5-6; 9 nucleotides match TRBD2. V lost 2 bases, J lost 5 bases, and 7 bases stayed unmatched. The germline gives CDR1 SGHDT, CDR2 YYEEEE. This CDR3 is 15 amino acids long.

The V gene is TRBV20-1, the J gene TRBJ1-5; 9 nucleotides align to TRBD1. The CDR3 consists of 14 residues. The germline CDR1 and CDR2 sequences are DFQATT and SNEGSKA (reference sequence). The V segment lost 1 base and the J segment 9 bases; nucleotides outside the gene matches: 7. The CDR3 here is CSARVGQGNGPQHF. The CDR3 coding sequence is TGCAGTGCTAGAGTGGGACAGGGCAACGGGCCCCAGCATTTT.

The CDR3 nucleotides read TGTGCCAGCAGTTACGGGCCTCCTGGAAACACCATATATTTT. Residues: CASSYGPPGNTIYF. This chain links TRBV6-5 with TRBJ1-3; D remains unclear. This CDR3 comprises 14 residues. CDR1 is MNHEY and CDR2 is SVGAGI in the germline V gene. V was cut by 2 bases and J by 2 bases, with 7 bases left in between.

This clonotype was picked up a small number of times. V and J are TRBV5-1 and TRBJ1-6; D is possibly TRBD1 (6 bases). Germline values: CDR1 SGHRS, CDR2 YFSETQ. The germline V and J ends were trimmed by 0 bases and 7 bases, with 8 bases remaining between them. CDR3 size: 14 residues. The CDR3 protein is CASSLGGGNSPLHF. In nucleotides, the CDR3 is TGCGCCAGCAGCTTGGGAGGGGGAAATTCACCCCTCCACTTT.

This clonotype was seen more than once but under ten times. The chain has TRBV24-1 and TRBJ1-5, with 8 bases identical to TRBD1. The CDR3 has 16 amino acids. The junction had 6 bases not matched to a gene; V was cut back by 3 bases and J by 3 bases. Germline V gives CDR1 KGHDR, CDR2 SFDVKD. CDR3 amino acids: CATSDHRTGTNQPQHF. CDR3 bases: TGTGCCACCAGTGATCACCGGACAGGGACCAATCAGCCCCAGCATTTT.

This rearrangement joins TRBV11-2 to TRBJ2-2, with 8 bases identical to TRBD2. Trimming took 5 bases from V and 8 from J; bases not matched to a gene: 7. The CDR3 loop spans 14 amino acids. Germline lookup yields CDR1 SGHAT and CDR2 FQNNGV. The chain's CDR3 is CASSPRGGSGELFF. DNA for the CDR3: TGTGCCAGCAGCCCACGGGGGGGCTCTGGGGAGCTGTTTTTT.

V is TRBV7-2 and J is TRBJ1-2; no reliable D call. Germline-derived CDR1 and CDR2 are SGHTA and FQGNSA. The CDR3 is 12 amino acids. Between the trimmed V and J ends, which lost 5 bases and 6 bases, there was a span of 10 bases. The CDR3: CASSAQVDGYTF. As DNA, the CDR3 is TGTGCCAGCAGCGCTCAAGTCGATGGCTACACCTTC. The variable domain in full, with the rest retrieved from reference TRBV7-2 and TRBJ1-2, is GAGVSQSPSNKVTEKGKDVELRCDPISGHTALYWYRQSLGQGLEFLIYFQGNSAPDKSGLPSDRFSAERTGGSVSTLTIQRTQQEDSAVYLCASSAQVDGYTFGSGTRLTVV.

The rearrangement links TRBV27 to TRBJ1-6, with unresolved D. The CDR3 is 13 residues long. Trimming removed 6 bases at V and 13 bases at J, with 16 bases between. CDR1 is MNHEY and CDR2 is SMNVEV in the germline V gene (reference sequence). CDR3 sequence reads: CASRLDRFGPLHF. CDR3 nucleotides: TGTGCCAGCAGACTGGACCGATTCGGGCCCCTCCACTTT.

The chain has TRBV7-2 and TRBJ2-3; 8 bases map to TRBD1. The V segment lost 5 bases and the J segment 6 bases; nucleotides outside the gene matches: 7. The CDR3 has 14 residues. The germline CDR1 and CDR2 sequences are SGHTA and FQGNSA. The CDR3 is CASSPARGHDTQYF. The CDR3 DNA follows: TGTGCCAGCAGCCCGGCCAGGGGGCACGATACGCAGTATTTT.

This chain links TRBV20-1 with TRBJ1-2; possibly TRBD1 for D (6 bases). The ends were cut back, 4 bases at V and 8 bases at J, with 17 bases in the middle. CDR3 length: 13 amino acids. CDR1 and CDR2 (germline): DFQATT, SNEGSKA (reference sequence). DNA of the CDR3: TGCAGTGCTATCTTAAACCCGGGGGGCGGCTACACCTTC. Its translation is CSAILNPGGGYTF.

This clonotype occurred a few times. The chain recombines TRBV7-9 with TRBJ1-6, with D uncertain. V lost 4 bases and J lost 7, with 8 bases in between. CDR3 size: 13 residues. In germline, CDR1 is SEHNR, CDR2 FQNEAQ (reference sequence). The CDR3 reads CASSSPKNSPLHF. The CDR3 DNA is TGTGCCAGCAGCTCTCCAAAAAATTCACCCCTCCACTTT.

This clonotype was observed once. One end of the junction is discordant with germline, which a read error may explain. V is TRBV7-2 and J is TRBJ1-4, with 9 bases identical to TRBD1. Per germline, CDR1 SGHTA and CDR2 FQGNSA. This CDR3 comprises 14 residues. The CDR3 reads CASSPGQGSEKLIF. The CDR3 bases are TGTGCCAGCAGCCCGGGACAGGGAAGTGAAAAACTGATTTTT.

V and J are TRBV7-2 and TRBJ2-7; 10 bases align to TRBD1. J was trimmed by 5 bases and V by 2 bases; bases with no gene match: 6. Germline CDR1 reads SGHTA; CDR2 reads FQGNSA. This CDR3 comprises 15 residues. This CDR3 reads CASSLPTGGNNEQYF. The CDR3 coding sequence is TGTGCCAGCAGCTTACCGACAGGGGGCAATAACGAGCAGTACTTC. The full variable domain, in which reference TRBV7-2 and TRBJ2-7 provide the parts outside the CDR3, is GAGVSQSPSNKVTEKGKDVELRCDPISGHTALYWYRQSLGQGLEFLIYFQGNSAPDKSGLPSDRFSAERTGGSVSTLTIQRTQQEDSAVYLCASSLPTGGNNEQYFGPGTRLTVT.

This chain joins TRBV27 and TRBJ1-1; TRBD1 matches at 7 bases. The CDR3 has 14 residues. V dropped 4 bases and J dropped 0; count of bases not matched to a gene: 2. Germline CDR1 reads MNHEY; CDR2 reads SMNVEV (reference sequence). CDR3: CASSSDRVNTEAFF. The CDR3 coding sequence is TGTGCCAGCAGTTCCGACAGGGTGAACACTGAAGCTTTCTTT.

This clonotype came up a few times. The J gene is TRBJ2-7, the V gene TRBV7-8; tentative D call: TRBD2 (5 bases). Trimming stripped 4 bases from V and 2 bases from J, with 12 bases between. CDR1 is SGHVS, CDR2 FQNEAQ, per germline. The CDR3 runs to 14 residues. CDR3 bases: TGTGCCAGCAGCTACTCGGACGGGACCTACGAGCAGTACTTC. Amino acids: CASSYSDGTYEQYF.

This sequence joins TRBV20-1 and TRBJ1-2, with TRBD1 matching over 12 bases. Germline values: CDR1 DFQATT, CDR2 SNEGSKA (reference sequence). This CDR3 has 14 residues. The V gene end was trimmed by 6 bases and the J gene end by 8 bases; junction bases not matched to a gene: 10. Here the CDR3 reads CSAPTGQGAGGYTF. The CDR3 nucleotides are TGCAGTGCGCCGACGGGACAGGGGGCTGGAGGCTACACCTTC.

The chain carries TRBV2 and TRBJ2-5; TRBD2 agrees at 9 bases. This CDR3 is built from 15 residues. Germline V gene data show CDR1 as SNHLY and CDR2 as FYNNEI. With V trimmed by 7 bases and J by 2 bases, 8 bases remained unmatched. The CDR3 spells CASKRLAGIQETQYF. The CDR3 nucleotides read TGTGCCAGCAAGCGGCTAGCGGGGATTCAAGAGACCCAGTACTTC. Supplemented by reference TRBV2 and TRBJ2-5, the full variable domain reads EPEVTQTPSHQVTQMGQEVILRCVPISNHLYFYWYRQILGQKVEFLVSFYNNEISEKSEIFDDQFSVERPDGSNFTLKIRSTKLEDSAMYFCASKRLAGIQETQYFGPGTRLLVL.

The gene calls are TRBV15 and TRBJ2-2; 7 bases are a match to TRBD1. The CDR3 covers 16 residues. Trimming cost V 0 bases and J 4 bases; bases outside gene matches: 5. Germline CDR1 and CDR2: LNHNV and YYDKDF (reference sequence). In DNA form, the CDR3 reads TGTGCCACCAGCAGAGACCCGACAGGGAGCACCGGGGAGCTGTTTTTT. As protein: CATSRDPTGSTGELFF.

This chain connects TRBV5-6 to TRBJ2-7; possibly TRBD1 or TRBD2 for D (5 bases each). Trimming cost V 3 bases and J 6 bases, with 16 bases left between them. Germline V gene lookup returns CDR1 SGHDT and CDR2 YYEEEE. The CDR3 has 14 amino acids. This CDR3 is CASSSYGARGEQYF. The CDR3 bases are TGTGCCAGCAGCTCTTACGGGGCTCGGGGCGAGCAGTACTTC.

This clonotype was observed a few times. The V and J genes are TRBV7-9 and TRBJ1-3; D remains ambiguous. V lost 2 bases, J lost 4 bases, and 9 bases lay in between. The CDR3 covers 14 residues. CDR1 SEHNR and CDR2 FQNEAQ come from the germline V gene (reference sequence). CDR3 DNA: TGTGCCAGCAGCTTACCGGTTGGGGGAAACACCATATATTTT. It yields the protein CASSLPVGGNTIYF.

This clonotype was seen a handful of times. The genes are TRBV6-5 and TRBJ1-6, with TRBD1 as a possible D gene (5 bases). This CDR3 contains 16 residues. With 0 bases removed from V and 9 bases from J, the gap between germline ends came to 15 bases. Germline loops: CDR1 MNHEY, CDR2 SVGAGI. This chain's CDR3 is CASSYSKGTNGSPLHF. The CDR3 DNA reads TGTGCCAGCAGTTACTCGAAGGGGACTAATGGTTCACCCCTCCACTTT.

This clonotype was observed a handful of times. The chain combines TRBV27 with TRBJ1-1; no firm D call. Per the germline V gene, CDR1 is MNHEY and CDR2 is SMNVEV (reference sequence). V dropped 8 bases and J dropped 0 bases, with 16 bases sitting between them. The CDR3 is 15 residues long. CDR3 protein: CASGRASGMNTEAFF. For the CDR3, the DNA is TGTGCCAGCGGCCGGGCCAGCGGGATGAACACTGAAGCTTTCTTT.

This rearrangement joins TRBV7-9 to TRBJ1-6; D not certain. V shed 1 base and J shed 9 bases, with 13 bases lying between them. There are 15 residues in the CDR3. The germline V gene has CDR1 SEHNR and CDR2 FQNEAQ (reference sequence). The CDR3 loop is CASSLGGQSGSPLHF. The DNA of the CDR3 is TGTGCCAGCAGCTTAGGTGGCCAGTCGGGTTCACCCCTCCACTTT.

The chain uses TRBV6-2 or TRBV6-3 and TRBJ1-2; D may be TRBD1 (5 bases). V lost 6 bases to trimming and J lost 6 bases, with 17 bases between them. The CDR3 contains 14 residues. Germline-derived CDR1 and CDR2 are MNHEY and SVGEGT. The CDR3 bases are TGTGCCAGCAGCCGTCCCGCAGGGTTGGATGGCTACACCTTC. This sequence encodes CASSRPAGLDGYTF.

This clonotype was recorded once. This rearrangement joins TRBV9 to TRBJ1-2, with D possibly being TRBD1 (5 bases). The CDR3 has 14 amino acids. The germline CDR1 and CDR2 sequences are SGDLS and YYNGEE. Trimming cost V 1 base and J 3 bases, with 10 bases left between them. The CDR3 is CASSVTARDYGYTF. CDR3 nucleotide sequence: TGTGCCAGCAGCGTAACGGCCAGGGACTATGGCTACACCTTC.

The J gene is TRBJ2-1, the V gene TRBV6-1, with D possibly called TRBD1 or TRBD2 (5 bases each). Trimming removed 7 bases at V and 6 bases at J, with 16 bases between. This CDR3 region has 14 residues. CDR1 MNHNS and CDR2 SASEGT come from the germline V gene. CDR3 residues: CASTGSGRGNEQFF. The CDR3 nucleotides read TGTGCCAGCACGGGGTCGGGACGAGGCAATGAGCAGTTCTTC.

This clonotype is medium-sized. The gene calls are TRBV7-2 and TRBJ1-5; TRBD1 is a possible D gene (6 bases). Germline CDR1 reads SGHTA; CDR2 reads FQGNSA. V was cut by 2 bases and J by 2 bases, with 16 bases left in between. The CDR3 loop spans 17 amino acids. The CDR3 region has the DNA TGTGCCAGCAGCTTACGCGCGGCAGGGGATGGCAATCAGCCCCAGCATTTT. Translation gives CASSLRAAGDGNQPQHF.

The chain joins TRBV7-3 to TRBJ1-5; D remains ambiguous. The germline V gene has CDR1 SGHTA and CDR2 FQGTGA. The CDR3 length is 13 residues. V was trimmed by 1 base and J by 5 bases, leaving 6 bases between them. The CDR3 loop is CASSLSPYQPQHF. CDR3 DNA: TGTGCCAGCAGCTTAAGTCCGTATCAGCCCCAGCATTTT.

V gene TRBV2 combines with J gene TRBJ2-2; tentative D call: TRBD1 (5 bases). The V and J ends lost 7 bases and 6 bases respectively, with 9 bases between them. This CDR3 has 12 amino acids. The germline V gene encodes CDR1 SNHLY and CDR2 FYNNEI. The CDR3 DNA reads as TGTGCCAGCACCAGGGAAGCCGGGGAGCTGTTTTTT. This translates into CASTREAGELFF.

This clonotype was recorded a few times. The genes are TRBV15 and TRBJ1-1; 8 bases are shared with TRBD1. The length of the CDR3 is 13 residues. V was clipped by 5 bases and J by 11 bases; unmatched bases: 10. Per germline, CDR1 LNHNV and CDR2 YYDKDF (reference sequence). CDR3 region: CATSFRQGLWAFF. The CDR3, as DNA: TGTGCCACCAGCTTTCGACAGGGGCTGTGGGCTTTCTTT.